Included here is one T cell receptor beta chain sequence, with context. There is no known antigen for this receptor. The input lacks base qualities; no much larger clone sits a single base away. The library was obtained by PCR. Instrument on record: Illumina HiSeq 2500. Molecular barcoding was employed in the preparation of TCR libraries, with unique molecular identifiers being used to normalize TCRbeta repertoire quantification. TCRdb itself trimmed the public reads at Q25 with fastp, ran MiXCR and retained productive beta chains. One record per CDR3 amino acid sequence lists the most common genes and DNA. The sample table holds 500,000 or so distinct CDR3 sequences, of which 32% were seen once. The ten largest clones represent around 2.4% of the sample. This sample is drawn from a study of T-cell reconstitution after alpha-beta-depleted transplantation in children (dated by TCRdb to 2015 to 2016). Context from the whole study: T-cell immune reconstitution after TCRalphabeta/CD19-depleted allogeneic hematopoietic cell transplantation in children was quantitatively tracked in the study by means of TCR repertoire profiling.

The cysteine opens and the phenylalanine closes a CDR3 of 14 amino acids. Only CDR3 DNA is held: 42 bases, read in frame from base 1. The CDR1 and CDR2 encoded by the germline V gene are ENHRY and SYGVKD. Compared with germline, V lacks 11 bases and J lacks 3 bases; bases without a gene match: 12. This material consisted of PBMCs from the stem cell graft donor, taken from the stem cell graft. The sequence was collected from a human donor who donated a stem cell graft to a child with aplastic anemia. The sequence is built from TRBV10-3 and TRBJ2-5; 7 middle bases align to TRBD1. The CDR3 here reads CAARGTQGEETQYF. The DNA reads as follows: TGTGCCGCAAGAGGGACCCAGGGGGAAGAGACCCAGTACTTC.